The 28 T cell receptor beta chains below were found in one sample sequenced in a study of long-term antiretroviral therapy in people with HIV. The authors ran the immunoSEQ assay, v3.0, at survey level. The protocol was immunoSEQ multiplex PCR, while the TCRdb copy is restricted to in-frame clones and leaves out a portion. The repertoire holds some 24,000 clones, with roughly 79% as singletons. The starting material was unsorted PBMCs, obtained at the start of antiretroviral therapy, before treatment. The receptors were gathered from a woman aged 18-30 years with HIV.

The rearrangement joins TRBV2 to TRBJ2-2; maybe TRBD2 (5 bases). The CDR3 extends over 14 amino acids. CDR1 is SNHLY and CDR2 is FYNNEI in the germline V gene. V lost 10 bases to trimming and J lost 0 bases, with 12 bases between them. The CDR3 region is CATRDGPNTGELFF. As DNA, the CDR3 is TGTGCCACCCGGGATGGACCGAACACCGGGGAGCTGTTTTTT.

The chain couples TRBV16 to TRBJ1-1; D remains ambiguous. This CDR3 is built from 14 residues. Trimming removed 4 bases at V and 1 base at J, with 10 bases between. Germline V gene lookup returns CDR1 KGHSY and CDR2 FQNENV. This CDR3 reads CASSRTRENTEAFF. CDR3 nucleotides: TGTGCCAGCAGCCGAACAAGGGAGAACACTGAAGCTTTCTTT.

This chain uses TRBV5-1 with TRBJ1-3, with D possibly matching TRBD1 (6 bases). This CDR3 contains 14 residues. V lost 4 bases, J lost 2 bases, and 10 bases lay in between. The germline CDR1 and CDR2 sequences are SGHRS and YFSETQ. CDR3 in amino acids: CASSPQGPGNTIYF. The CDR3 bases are TGCGCCAGCAGCCCCCAGGGGCCTGGAAACACCATATATTTT.

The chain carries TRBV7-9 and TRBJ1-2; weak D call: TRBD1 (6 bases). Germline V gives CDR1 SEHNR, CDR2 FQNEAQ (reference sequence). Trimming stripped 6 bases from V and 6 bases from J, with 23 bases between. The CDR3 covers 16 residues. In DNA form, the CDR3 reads TGTGCCAGCAGTTACGCGAATCGACAGGTACGGGATGGCTACACCTTC. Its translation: CASSYANRQVRDGYTF.

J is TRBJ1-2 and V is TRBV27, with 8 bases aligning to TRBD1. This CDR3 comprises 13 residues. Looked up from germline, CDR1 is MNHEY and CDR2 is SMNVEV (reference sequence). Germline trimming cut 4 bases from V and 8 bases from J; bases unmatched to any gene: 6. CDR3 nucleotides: TGTGCCAGCAGTTCCCGGACAGGGTGGGGCTACACCTTC. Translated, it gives CASSSRTGWGYTF.

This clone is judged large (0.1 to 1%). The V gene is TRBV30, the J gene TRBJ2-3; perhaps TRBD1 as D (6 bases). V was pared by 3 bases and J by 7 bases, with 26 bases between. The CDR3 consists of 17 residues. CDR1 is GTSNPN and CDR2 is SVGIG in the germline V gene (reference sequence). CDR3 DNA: TGTGCCTGGAGGGACCCGGGACACCCCCCGTGGATTAATACGCAGTATTTT. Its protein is CAWRDPGHPPWINTQYF.

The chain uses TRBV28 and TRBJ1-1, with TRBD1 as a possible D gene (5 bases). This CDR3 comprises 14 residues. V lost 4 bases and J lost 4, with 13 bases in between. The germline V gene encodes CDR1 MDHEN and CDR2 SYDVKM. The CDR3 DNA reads TGTGCCAGCAGTTACATCAGGGACGCCACTGAAGCTTTCTTT. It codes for CASSYIRDATEAFF.

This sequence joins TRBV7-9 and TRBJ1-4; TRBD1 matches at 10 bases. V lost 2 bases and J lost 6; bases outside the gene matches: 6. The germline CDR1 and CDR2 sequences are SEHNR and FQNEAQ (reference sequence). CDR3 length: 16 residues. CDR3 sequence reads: CASSLPRDRGDEKLFF. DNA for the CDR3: TGTGCCAGCAGCTTACCTCGGGACAGGGGTGATGAAAAACTGTTTTTT.

The CDR3 DNA is TGTGCCAGCTCACCCATGCAAGAGACCCAGTACTTC. Residues: CASSPMQETQYF. The rearrangement links TRBV18 to TRBJ2-5; D is undetermined. With 3 bases removed from V and 2 bases from J, the gap between germline ends came to 4 bases. The CDR3 runs to 12 residues. Germline assignment: CDR1 KGHSH and CDR2 LQKENI.

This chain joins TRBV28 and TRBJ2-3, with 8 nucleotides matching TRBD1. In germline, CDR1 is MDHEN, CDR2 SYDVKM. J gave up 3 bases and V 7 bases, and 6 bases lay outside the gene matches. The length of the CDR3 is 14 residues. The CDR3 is CASTQGAFTDTQYF. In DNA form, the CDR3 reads TGTGCCAGCACCCAGGGGGCTTTTACAGATACGCAGTATTTT.

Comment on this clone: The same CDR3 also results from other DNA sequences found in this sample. The CDR3: CASSVEAGEGTEAFF. The CDR3 nucleotides are TGTGCCAGCAGCGTAGAGGCAGGGGAAGGAACTGAAGCTTTCTTT. The chain joins TRBV9 to TRBJ1-1, with D possibly being TRBD1 (6 bases). CDR3 length equals 15 residues. The V gene lost 0 bases and the J gene lost 5 bases, with 14 bases spanning the gap. Germline CDR1 and CDR2: SGDLS and YYNGEE.

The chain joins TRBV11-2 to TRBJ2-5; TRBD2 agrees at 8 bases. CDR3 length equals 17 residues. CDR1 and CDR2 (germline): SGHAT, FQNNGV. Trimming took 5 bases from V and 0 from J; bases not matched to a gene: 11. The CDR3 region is CASSDPEAGEYQETQYF. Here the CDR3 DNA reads TGTGCCAGCAGCGATCCCGAAGCGGGGGAGTACCAAGAGACCCAGTACTTC. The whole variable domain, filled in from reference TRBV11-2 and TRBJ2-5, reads EAGVAQSPRYKIIEKRQSVAFWCNPISGHATLYWYQQILGQGPKLLIQFQNNGVVDDSQLPKDRFSAERLKGVDSTLKIQPAKLEDSAVYLCASSDPEAGEYQETQYFGPGTRLLVL.

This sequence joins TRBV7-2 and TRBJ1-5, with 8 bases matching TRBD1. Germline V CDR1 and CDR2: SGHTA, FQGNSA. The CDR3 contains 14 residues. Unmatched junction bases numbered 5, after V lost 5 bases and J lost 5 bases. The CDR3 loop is CASSPDRGDQPQHF. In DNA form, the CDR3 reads TGTGCCAGCAGCCCCGACAGGGGCGATCAGCCCCAGCATTTT.

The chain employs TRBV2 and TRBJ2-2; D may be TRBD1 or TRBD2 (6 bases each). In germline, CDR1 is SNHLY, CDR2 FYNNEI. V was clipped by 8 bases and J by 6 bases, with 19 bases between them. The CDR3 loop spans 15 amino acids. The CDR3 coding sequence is TGTGCCAGCGAGAAGGGGGGCGAGGGGGCCGGGGAGCTGTTTTTT. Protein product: CASEKGGEGAGELFF.

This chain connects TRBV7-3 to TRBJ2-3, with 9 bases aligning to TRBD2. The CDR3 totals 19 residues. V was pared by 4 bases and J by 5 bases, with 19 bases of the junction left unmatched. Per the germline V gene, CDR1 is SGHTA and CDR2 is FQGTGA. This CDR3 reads CASSSNGASGGFQIDTQYF. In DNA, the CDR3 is TGTGCCAGCAGCTCCAATGGCGCCAGCGGGGGGTTCCAGATAGATACGCAGTATTTT.

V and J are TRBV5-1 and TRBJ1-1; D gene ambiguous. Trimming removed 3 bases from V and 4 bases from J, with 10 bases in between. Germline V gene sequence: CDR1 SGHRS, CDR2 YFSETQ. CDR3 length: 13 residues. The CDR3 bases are TGCGCCAGCAGCTCCGAGGTCGTCACTGAAGCTTTCTTT. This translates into CASSSEVVTEAFF.

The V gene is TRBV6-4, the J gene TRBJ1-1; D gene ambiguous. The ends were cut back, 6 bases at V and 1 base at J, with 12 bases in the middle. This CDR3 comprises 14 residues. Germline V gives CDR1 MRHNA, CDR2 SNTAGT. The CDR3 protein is CASSNTDSNTEAFF. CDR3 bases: TGTGCCAGCAGCAATACAGATTCGAACACTGAAGCTTTCTTT.

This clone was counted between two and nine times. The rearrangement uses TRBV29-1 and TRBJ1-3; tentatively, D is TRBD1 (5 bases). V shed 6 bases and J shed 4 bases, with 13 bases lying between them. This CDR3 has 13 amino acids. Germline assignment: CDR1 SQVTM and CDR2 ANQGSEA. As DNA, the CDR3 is TGCAGCGTCTGGACACGAAGCGGAAACACCATATATTTT. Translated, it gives CSVWTRSGNTIYF.

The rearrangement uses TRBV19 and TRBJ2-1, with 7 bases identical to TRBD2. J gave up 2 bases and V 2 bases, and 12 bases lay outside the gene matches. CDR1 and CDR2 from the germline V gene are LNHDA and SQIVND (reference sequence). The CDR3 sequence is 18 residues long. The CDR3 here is CASSIRQNWGRAYNEQFF. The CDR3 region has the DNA TGTGCCAGTAGTATACGACAGAATTGGGGGAGGGCCTACAATGAGCAGTTCTTC. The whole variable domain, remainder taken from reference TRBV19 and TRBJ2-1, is DGGITQSPKYLFRKEGQNVTLSCEQNLNHDAMYWYRQDPGQGLRLIYYSQIVNDFQKGDIAEGYSVSREKKESFPLTVTSAQKNPTAFYLCASSIRQNWGRAYNEQFFGPGTRLTVL.

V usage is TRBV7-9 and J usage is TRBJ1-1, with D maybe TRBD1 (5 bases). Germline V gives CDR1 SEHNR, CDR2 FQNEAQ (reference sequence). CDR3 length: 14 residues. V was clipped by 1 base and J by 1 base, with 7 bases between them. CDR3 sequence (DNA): TGTGCCAGCAGCTTAGGCAGGGCGAACACTGAAGCTTTCTTT. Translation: CASSLGRANTEAFF.

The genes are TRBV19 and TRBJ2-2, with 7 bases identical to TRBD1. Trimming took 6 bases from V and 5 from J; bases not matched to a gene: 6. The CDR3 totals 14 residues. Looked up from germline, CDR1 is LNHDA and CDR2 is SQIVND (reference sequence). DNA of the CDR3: TGTGCCAGTAGGCCAGGGGGTAGAACCGGGGAGCTGTTTTTT. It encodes CASRPGGRTGELFF.

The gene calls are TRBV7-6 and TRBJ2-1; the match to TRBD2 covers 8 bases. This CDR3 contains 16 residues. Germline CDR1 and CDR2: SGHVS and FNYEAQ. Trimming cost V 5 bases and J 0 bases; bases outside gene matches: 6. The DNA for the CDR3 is TGTGCCAGCAGCCTTAGGAGCGGGAGCTCCTACAATGAGCAGTTCTTC. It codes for CASSLRSGSSYNEQFF.

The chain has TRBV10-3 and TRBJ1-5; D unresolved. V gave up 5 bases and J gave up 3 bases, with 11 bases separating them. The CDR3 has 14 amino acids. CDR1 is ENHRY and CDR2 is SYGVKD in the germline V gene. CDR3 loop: CAISSGGYNQPQHF. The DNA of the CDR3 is TGTGCCATCAGTTCGGGCGGCTACAATCAGCCCCAGCATTTT.

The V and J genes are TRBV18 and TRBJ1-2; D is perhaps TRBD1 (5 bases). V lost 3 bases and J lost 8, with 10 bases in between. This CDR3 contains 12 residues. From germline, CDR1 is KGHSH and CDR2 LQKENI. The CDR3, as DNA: TGTGCCAGCTCACCGGATGACAGAGGCTACACCTTC. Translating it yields CASSPDDRGYTF. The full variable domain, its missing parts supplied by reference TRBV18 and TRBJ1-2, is NAGVMQNPRHLVRRRGQEARLRCSPMKGHSHVYWYRQLPEEGLKFMVYLQKENIIDESGMPKERFSAEFPKEGPSILRIQQVVRGDSAAYFCASSPDDRGYTFGSGTRLTVV.

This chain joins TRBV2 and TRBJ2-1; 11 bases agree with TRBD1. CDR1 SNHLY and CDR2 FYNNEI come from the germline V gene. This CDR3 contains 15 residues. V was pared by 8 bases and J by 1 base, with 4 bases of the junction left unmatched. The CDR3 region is CASGGQGASYNEQFF. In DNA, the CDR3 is TGTGCCAGCGGAGGACAGGGGGCTTCCTACAATGAGCAGTTCTTC.

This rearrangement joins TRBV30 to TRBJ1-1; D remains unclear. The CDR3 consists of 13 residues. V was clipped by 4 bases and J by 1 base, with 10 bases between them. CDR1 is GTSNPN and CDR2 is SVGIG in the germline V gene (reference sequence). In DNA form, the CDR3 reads TGTGCCTGGATCCGGACTGGGAACACTGAAGCTTTCTTT. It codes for CAWIRTGNTEAFF.

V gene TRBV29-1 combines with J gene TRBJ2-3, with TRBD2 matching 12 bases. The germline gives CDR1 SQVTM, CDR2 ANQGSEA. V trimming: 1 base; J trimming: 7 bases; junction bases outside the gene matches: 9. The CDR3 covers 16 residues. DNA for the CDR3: TGCAGCGTTGAAGTGGCGACTAGCGGGAGTCAATATACGCAGTATTTT. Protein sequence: CSVEVATSGSQYTQYF.

CDR3 nucleotides: TGCAGTGCCCTGGGGGAGACCCAGTACTTC. As protein: CSALGETQYF. The V and J genes are TRBV20-1 and TRBJ2-5; no clear D. The CDR3 spans 10 residues. V lost 6 bases to trimming and J lost 5 bases, with 7 bases between them. Per germline, CDR1 DFQATT and CDR2 SNEGSKA (reference sequence).